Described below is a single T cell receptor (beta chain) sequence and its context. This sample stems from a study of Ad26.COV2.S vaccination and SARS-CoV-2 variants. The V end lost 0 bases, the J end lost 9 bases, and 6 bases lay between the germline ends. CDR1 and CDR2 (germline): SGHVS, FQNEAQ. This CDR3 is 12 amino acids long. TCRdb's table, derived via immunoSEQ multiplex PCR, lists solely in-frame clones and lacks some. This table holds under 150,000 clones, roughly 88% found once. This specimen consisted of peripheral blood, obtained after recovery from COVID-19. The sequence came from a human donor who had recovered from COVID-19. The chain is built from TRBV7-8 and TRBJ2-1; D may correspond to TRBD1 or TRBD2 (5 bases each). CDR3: CASSLAGTEQFF. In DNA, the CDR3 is TGTGCCAGCAGCTTAGCCGGGACTGAGCAGTTCTTC.